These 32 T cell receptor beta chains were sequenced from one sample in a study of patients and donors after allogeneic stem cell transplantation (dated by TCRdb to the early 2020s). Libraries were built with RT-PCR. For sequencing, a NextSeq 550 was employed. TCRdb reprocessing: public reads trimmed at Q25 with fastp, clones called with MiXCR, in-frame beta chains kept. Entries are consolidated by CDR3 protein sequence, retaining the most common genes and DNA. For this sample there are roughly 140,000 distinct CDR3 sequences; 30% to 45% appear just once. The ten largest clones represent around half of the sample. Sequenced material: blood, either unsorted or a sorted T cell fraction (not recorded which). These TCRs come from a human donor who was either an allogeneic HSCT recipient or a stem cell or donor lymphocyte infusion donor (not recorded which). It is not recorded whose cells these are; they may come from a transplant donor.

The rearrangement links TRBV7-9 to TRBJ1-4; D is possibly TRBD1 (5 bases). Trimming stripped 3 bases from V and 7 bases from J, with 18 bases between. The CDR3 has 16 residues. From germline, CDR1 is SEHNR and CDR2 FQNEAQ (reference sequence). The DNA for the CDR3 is TGTGCCAGCAGCTTGGAAGGGACGGCGTCGGGTGAAAAACTGTTTTTT. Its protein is CASSLEGTASGEKLFF.

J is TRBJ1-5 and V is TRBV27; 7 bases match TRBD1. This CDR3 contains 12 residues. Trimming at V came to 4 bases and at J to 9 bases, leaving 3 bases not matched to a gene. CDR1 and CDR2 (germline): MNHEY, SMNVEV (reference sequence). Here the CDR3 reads CASSSGGTPQHF. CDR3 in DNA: TGTGCCAGCAGTTCAGGGGGTACGCCCCAGCATTTT.

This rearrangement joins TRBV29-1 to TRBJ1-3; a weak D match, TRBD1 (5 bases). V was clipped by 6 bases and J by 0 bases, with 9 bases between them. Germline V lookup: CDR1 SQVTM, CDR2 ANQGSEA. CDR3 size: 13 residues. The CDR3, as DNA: TGCAGCGTGACAGTCCCCTCTGGAAACACCATATATTTT. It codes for CSVTVPSGNTIYF.

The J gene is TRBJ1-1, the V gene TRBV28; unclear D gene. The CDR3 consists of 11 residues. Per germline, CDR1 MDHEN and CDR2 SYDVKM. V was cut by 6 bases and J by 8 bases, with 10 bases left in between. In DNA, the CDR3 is TGTGCCAGCAGCACGGACTTCGAAGCTTTCTTT. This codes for CASSTDFEAFF. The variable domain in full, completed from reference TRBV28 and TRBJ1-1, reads DVKVTQSSRYLVKRTGEKVFLECVQDMDHENMFWYRQDPGLGLRLIYFSYDVKMKEKGDIPEGYSVSREKKERFSLILESASTNQTSMYLCASSTDFEAFFGQGTRLTVV.

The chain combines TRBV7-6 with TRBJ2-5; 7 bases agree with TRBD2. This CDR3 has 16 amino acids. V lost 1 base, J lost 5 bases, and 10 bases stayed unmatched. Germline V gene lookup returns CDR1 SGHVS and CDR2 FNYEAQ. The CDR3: CASSLEGRPGGETQYF. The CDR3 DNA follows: TGTGCCAGCAGCTTAGAGGGACGGCCGGGGGGTGAGACCCAGTACTTC.

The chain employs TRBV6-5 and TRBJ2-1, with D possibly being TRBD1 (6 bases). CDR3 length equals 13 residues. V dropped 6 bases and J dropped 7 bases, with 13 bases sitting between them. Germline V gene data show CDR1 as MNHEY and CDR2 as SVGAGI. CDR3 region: CASSLQGRNEQFF. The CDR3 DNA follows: TGTGCCAGCAGCCTACAGGGAAGAAATGAGCAGTTCTTC.

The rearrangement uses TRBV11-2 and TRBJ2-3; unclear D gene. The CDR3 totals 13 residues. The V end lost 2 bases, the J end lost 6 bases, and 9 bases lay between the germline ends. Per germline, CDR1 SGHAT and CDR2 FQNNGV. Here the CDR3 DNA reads TGTGCCAGCAGCTTAAGAACGAAGGATACGCAGTATTTT. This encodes CASSLRTKDTQYF.

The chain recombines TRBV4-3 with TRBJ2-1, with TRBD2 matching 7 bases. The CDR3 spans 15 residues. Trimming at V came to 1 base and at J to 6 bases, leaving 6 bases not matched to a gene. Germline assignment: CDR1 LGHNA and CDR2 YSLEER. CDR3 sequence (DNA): TGCGCCAGCAGCCAAGGACGACTAGCCCCCAATGAGCAGTTCTTC. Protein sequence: CASSQGRLAPNEQFF.

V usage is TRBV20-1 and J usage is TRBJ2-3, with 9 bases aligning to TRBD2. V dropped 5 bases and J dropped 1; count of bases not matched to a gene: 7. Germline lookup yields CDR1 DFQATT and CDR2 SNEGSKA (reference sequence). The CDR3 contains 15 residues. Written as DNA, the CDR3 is TGCAGTGCTCTCGCGGGGGGGCGACGCACAGATACGCAGTATTTT. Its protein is CSALAGGRRTDTQYF.

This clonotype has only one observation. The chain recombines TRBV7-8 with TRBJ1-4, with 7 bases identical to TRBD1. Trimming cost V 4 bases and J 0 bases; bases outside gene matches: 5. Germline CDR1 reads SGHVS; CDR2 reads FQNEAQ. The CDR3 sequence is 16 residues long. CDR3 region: CASSSDRFATNEKLFF. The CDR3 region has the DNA TGTGCCAGCAGCTCGGACAGGTTCGCAACTAATGAAAAACTGTTTTTT.

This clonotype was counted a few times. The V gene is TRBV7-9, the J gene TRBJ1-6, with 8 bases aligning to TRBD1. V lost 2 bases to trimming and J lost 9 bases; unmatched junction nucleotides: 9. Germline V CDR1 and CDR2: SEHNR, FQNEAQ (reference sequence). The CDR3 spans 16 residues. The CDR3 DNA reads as TGTGCCAGCAGCTTACGGGACAGGTTCGTCAGTTCACCCCTCCACTTT. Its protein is CASSLRDRFVSSPLHF.

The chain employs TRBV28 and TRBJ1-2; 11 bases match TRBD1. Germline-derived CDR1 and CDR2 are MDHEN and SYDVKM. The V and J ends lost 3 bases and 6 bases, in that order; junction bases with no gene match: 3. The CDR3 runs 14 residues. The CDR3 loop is CASSFGTGGNGYTF. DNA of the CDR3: TGTGCCAGCAGTTTCGGGACAGGGGGAAATGGCTACACCTTC.

CDR3 residues: CASSPWDRWGTDTQYF. CDR3 nucleotide sequence: TGTGCCAGCAGCCCGTGGGACAGGTGGGGCACAGATACGCAGTATTTT. The V gene is TRBV7-2, the J gene TRBJ2-3; 8 nucleotides match TRBD1. Germline V gives CDR1 SGHTA, CDR2 FQGNSA. This CDR3 region has 16 residues. Trimming took 5 bases from V and 1 from J; bases not matched to a gene: 8.

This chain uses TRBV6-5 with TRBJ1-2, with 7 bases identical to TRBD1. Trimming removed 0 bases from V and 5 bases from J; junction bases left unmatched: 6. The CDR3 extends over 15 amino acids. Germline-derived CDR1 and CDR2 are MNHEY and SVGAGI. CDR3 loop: CASSYSRDRNYGYTF. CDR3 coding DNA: TGTGCCAGCAGTTACTCCCGGGACAGAAATTATGGCTACACCTTC.

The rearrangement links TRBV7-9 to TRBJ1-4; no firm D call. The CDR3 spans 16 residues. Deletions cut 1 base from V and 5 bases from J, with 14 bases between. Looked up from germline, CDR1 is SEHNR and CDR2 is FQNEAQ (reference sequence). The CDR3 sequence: CASSLETPRSNEKLFF. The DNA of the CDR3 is TGTGCCAGCAGCTTAGAAACCCCCCGGTCGAATGAAAAACTGTTTTTT.

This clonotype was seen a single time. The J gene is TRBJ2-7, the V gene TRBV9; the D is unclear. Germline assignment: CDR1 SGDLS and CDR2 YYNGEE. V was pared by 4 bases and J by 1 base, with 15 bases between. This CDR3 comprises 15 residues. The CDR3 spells CASSPTGASSYEQYF. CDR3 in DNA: TGTGCCAGCAGCCCCACGGGTGCTTCGTCCTACGAGCAGTACTTC.

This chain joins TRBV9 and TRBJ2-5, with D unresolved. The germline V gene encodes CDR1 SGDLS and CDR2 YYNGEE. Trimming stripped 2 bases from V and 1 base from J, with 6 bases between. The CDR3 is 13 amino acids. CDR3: CASSVATQETQYF. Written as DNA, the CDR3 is TGTGCCAGCAGCGTTGCGACCCAAGAGACCCAGTACTTC.

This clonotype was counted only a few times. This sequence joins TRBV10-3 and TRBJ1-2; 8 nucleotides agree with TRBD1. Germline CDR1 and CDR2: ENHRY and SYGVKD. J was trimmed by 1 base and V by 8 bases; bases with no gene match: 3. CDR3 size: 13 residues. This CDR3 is CAIGDRLNYGYTF. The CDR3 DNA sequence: TGTGCCATCGGGGACAGGCTTAACTATGGCTACACCTTC.

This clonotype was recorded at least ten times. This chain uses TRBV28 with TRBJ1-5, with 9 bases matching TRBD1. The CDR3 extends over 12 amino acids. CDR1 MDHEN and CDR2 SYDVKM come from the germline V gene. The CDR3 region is CTTGTGNQPQHF. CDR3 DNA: TGTACAACCGGGACAGGGAATCAGCCCCAGCATTTT.

The CDR3 bases are TGTGCCAGCAGCCCCTATCCTCGGGGTCATGGCTACACCTTC. Encoded protein: CASSPYPRGHGYTF. The gene calls are TRBV7-2 and TRBJ1-2; no definite D call. The germline gives CDR1 SGHTA, CDR2 FQGNSA. CDR3 size: 14 residues. V was trimmed by 5 bases and J by 6 bases, leaving 16 bases between them.

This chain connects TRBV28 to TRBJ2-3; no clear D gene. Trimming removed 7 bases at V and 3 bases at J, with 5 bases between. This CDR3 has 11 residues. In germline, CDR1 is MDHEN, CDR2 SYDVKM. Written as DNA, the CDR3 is TGTGCCAGCACCACTACAGATACGCAGTATTTT. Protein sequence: CASTTTDTQYF. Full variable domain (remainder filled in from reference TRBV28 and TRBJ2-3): DVKVTQSSRYLVKRTGEKVFLECVQDMDHENMFWYRQDPGLGLRLIYFSYDVKMKEKGDIPEGYSVSREKKERFSLILESASTNQTSMYLCASTTTDTQYFGPGTRLTVL.

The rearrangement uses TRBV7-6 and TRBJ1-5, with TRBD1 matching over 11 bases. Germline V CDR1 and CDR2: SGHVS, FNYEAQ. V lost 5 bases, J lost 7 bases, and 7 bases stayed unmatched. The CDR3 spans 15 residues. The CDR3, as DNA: TGTGCCAGCAGCCCCTGGACAGGGGGCGGCCAGCCCCAGCATTTT. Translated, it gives CASSPWTGGGQPQHF.

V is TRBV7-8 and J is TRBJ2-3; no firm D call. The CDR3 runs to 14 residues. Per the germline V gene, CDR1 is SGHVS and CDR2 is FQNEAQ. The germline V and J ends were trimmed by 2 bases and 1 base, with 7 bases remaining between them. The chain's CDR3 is CASSLSQGTDTQYF. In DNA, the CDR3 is TGTGCCAGCAGCTTATCGCAGGGCACAGATACGCAGTATTTT. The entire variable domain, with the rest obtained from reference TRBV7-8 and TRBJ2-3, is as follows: GAGVSQSPRYKVAKRGQDVALRCDPISGHVSLFWYQQALGQGPEFLTYFQNEAQLDKSGLPSDRFFAERPEGSVSTLKIQRTQQEDSAVYLCASSLSQGTDTQYFGPGTRLTVL.

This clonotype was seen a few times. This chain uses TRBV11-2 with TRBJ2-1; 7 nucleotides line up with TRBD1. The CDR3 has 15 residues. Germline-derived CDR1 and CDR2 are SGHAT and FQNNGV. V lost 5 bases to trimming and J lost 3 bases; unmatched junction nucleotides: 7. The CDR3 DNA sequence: TGTGCCAGCAGCCATCTGGGGGACAGCTACAATGAGCAGTTCTTC. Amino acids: CASSHLGDSYNEQFF.

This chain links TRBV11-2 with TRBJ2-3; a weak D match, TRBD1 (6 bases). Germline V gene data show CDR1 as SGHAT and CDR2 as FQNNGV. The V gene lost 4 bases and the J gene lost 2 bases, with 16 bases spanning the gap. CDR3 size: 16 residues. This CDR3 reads CASSSSGAYLTDTQYF. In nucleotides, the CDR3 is TGTGCCAGCAGCTCATCAGGGGCGTATCTCACAGATACGCAGTATTTT.

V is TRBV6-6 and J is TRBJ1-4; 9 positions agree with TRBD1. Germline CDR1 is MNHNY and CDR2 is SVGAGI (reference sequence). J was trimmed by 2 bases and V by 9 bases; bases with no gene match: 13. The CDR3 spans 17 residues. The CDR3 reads CASQRTYRGRTNEKLFF. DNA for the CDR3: TGTGCCAGTCAGCGAACCTACAGGGGGCGTACTAATGAAAAACTGTTTTTT.

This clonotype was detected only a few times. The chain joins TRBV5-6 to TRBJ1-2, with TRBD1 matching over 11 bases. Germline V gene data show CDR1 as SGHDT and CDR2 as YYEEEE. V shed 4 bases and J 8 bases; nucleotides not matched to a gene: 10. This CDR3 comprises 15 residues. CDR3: CASSPRDRGWKGYTF. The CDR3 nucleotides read TGTGCCAGCAGCCCCCGGGACAGGGGGTGGAAAGGCTACACCTTC.

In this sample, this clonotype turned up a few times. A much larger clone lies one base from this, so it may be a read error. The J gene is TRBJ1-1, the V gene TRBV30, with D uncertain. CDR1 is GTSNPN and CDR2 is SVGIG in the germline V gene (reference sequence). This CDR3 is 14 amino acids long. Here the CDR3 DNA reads TGTGCCTGGAGTTCCCAGAGCCCTAACACTGAAGTTTTCTTT. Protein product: CAWSSQSPNTEVFF.

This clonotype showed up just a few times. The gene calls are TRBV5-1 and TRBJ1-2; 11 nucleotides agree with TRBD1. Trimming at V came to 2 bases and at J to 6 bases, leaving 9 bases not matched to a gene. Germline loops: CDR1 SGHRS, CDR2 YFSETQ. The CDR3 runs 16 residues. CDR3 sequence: CASSLGGGQGAHGYTF. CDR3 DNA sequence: TGCGCCAGCAGCTTAGGAGGAGGACAGGGGGCCCATGGCTACACCTTC.

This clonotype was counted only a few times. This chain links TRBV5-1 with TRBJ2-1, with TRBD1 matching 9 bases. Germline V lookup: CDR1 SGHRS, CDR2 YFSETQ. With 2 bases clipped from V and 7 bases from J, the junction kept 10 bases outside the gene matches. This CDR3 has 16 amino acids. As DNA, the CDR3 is TGCGCCAGCAGCTTACCCCCGGGACAGGGTATAAATGAGCAGTTCTTC. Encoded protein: CASSLPPGQGINEQFF.

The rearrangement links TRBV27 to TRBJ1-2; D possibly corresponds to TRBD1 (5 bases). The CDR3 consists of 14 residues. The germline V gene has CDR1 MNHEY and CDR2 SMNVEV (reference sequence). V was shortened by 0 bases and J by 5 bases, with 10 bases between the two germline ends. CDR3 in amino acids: CASSLSGRTYGYTF. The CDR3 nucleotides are TGTGCCAGCAGTTTATCAGGTCGGACATATGGCTACACCTTC.

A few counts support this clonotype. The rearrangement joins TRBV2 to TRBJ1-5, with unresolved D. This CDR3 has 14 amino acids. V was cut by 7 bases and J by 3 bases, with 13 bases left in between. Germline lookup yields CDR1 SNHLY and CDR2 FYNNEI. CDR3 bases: TGTGCCAGCACCTCGGACGTACCCAATCAGCCCCAGCATTTT. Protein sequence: CASTSDVPNQPQHF.